These T cell receptor beta chains were read from a single sample in a study of human T cells and chemical hapten exposure. TCRdb independently ran MiXCR on the RACE reads; one entry per CDR3 protein. Of approximately 95,000 distinct CDR3 sequences listed, 11% are singletons. Sequenced here: whole blood, sampled in connection with sensitization to the hapten diphenylcyclopropenone (DPC). The source is a woman in her 40s with alopecia areata. Some clones in this sample may be carry-over from other donors' samples. Each CDR3 is given with its conserved first and last residue. The order of the fields is V gene, D gene, clone size, J gene, CDR3 protein, CDR3 DNA. A D gene is named only where the DNA matches it firmly. Clone size is stated in some rows and not others, as once, few, many or a class when expanded.

>TRBV28|-|few|TRBJ2-7
CASRRLPSYEQYF
TGTGCCAGCAGGCGACTACCATCCTACGAGCAGTACTTC
>TRBV6-5|TRBD1|many|TRBJ1-6
CASSPGQGFSPLHF
TGTGCCAGCAGTCCCGGACAGGGCTTTTCACCCCTCCACTTT
>TRBV29-1|TRBD1|-|TRBJ2-1
CSVSKGQGSGAEQFF
TGCAGCGTCAGCAAGGGACAGGGATCAGGCGCGGAGCAGTTCTTC
>TRBV11-2|-|-|TRBJ2-3
CAILPRSGKGDTDTQYF
TGTGCCATCCTTCCTCGATCCGGGAAGGGGGACACAGATACGCAGTATTTT
>TRBV12-3/TRBV12-4|-|-|TRBJ1-1
CASIQGGLNTEAFF
TGTGCCAGCATCCAAGGGGGGTTGAACACTGAAGCTTTCTTT
>TRBV24-1|-|-|TRBJ2-2
CATSDTNTGELFF
TGTGCCACCAGTGACACAAACACCGGGGAGCTGTTTTTT
>TRBV29-1|TRBD1|-|TRBJ2-7
CSVAGTGGSYEQYF
TGCAGCGTCGCCGGGACAGGGGGATCCTACGAGCAGTACTTC
>TRBV7-2|-|many|TRBJ1-6
CASSLGQLNSPLHF
TGTGCCAGCAGCTTGGGCCAGCTTAATTCACCCCTCCACTTT
>TRBV29-1|TRBD2|-|TRBJ2-7
CSVRAGTSGYEQYF
TGCAGCGTCAGAGCCGGGACTAGCGGCTACGAGCAGTACTTC
>TRBV7-9|-|few|TRBJ2-7
CASSFPPAYEQYF
TGTGCCAGCAGCTTCCCTCCGGCCTACGAGCAGTACTTC
>TRBV9|TRBD1|-|TRBJ1-2
CASYTGGEGYTF
TGTGCCAGCTATACAGGGGGCGAAGGCTACACCTTC
>TRBV18|-|-|TRBJ2-1
CASSPAQGRNNEQFF
TGTGCCAGCTCACCAGCACAGGGTCGCAACAATGAGCAGTTCTTC
>TRBV9|TRBD2|many|TRBJ2-5
CASSGSGRPQETQYF
TGTGCCAGCAGCGGTAGCGGGAGGCCCCAAGAGACCCAGTACTTC
>TRBV5-1|-|-|TRBJ2-7
CASSLRGDTYEQYF
TGCGCCAGCAGCTTGAGGGGGGACACCTACGAGCAGTACTTC
>TRBV12-3/TRBV12-4|-|many|TRBJ1-4
CASRLSGAQELFF
TGTGCCAGCAGGCTATCCGGGGCCCAGGAACTGTTTTTT
>TRBV29-1|TRBD2|many|TRBJ2-7
CSVVAGGSYEQYF
TGCAGCGTTGTGGCGGGAGGCTCCTACGAGCAGTACTTC
>TRBV20-1|-|-|TRBJ2-1
CSARGSPVNREQFF
TGCAGTGCTAGGGGGTCGCCGGTAAATCGTGAGCAGTTCTTC
>TRBV20-1|TRBD1|-|TRBJ1-3
CSATPGQGVPSSGNTIYF
TGCAGTGCCACTCCGGGACAGGGGGTCCCGAGCTCTGGAAACACCATATATTTT
>TRBV13|-|-|TRBJ2-3
CASSSYRQFTDTQYF
TGTGCCAGCAGCTCCTACCGACAGTTCACAGATACGCAGTATTTT
>TRBV5-1|-|few|TRBJ1-1
CASSLQGTNTEAFF
TGCGCCAGCAGCTTGCAGGGTACGAACACTGAAGCTTTCTTT
>TRBV6-2/TRBV6-3|-|few|TRBJ1-5
CASSYGGENQPQHF
TGTGCCAGCAGTTACGGAGGAGAGAATCAGCCCCAGCATTTT
>TRBV18|-|-|TRBJ2-7
CASSPVSYEQYF
TGTGCCAGCTCACCAGTTAGCTACGAGCAGTACTTC
>TRBV21-1|-|few|TRBJ1-6
CASSKKKRTDRDSPLHF
TGTGCCAGCAGCAAAAAAAAAAGGACGGACAGGGATTCACCCCTCCACTTT
>TRBV7-2|-|-|TRBJ1-5
CASSLGQSNQPQHF
TGTGCCAGCAGCTTAGGGCAAAGCAATCAGCCCCAGCATTTT
>TRBV7-9|-|many|TRBJ2-7
CASSLASGGREQYF
TGTGCCAGCAGCTTAGCCTCTGGGGGTCGGGAGCAGTACTTC
>TRBV7-2|-|few|TRBJ1-3
CASSFGVVGNTIYF
TGTGCCAGCAGCTTTGGGGTCGTCGGAAACACCATATATTTT
>TRBV20-1|-|many|TRBJ1-5
CSAQGPNQPQHF
TGCAGTGCTCAAGGGCCCAATCAGCCCCAGCATTTT
>TRBV20-1|-|-|TRBJ2-3
CSANRGLGTDTQYF
TGCAGTGCTAACAGAGGCCTCGGCACAGATACGCAGTATTTT
>TRBV19|-|-|TRBJ1-2
CASSIFGQTNYGYTF
TGTGCCAGTAGTATCTTCGGACAGACCAACTATGGCTACACCTTC
>TRBV19|-|many|TRBJ1-2
CASTPPLQPYGYTF
TGTGCCAGTACCCCACCCTTACAACCTTATGGCTACACCTTC
>TRBV6-2/TRBV6-3|-|few|TRBJ2-1
CATTALGANEQFF
TGTGCCACCACCGCCCTCGGCGCCAATGAGCAGTTCTTC
>TRBV29-1|-|-|TRBJ1-2
CSVRTPTTVYGYTF
TGCAGCGTTCGAACGCCGACAACAGTCTATGGCTACACCTTC
>TRBV9|-|-|TRBJ1-5
CASSPHGDSNQPQHF
TGTGCCAGCAGCCCCCACGGGGATAGCAATCAGCCCCAGCATTTT
>TRBV6-5|TRBD1|-|TRBJ1-1
CASSRQGIAFF
TGTGCCAGCAGTCGACAGGGTATAGCTTTCTTT
>TRBV10-3|-|-|TRBJ2-5
CAISHRLNQETQYF
TGTGCCATCAGCCACCGACTAAACCAAGAGACCCAGTACTTC
>TRBV4-3|-|once|TRBJ2-3
CASSQGRNTDTQYF
TGCGCCAGCAGCCAAGGCAGGAACACAGATACGCAGTATTTT
>TRBV28|TRBD1|few|TRBJ2-4
CASSEFTGGLAKNIQYF
TGTGCCAGCAGTGAGTTCACAGGGGGCTTAGCCAAAAACATTCAGTACTTC
>TRBV12-3/TRBV12-4|-|many|TRBJ2-3
CASSVDQSGTDTQYF
TGTGCCAGCAGTGTCGACCAGAGCGGTACAGATACGCAGTATTTT
>TRBV20-1|-|-|TRBJ2-3
CSARGTQFGEDTQYF
TGCAGTGCTAGGGGGACGCAGTTCGGGGAGGATACGCAGTATTTT
>TRBV18|-|-|TRBJ2-7
CVSSPPTDRTYEQYF
TGTGTCAGCTCACCACCGACGGACAGAACCTACGAGCAGTACTTC